What follows is one TCR beta chain and its context. The sample belongs to a study of blood T cell repertoires in COVID-19. Overall study context: In each case, the material was cDNA or gDNA derived from T cells, B-cell-depleted T cells, or PBMCs.

The repertoire was sequenced with immunoSEQ multiplex PCR; TCRdb's copy has only in-frame clones and lacks some. This table holds about 250,000 clones, around 90% found once. Per the germline V gene, CDR1 is LNHNV and CDR2 is YYDKDF (reference sequence). CDR3 length equals 17 residues. With V trimmed by 1 base and J by 2 bases, 7 bases remained unmatched. Sequencing used peripheral blood. The chain has TRBV15 and TRBJ2-3, with 9 bases lining up with TRBD1. The clonotype comes from an elderly man with acute or convalescent COVID-19. The chain's CDR3 is CATSRARGTGLTDTQYF. The CDR3 DNA sequence: TGTGCCACCAGCAGAGCGAGGGGGACAGGGCTCACAGATACGCAGTATTTT.